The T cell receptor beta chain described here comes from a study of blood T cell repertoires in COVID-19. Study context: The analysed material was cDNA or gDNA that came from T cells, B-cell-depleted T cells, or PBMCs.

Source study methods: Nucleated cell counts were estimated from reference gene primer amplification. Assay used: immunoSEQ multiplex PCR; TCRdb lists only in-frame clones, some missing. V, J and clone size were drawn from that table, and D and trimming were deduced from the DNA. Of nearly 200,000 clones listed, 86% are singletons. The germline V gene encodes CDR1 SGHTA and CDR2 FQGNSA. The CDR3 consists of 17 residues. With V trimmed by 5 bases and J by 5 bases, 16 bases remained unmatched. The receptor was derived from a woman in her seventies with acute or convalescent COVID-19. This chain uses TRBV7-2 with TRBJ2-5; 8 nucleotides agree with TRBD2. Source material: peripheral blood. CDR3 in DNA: TGTGCCAGCAGCGAGGCGTCTGCCGGGGGGGCATGGGAGACCCAGTACTTC. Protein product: CASSEASAGGAWETQYF.